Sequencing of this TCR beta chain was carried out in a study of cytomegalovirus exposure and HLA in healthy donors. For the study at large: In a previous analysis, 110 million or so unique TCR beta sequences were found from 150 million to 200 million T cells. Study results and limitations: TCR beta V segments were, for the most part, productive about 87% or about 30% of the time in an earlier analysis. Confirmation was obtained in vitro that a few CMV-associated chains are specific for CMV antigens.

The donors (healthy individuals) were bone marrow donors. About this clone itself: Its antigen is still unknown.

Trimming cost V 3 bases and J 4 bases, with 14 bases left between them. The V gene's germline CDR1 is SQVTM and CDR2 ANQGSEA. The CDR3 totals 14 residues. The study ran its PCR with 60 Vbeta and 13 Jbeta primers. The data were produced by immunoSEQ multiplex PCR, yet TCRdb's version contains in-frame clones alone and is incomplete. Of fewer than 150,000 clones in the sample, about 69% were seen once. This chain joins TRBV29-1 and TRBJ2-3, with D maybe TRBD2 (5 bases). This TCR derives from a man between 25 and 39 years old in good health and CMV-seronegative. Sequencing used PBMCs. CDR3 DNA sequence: TGCAGCGTTGACCGGGTTGGGAGACCAGATACGCAGTATTTT. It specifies CSVDRVGRPDTQYF.